These T cell receptor beta chains were read from a single sample in a study of cytomegalovirus exposure and HLA in healthy donors. Libraries were prepared by immunoSEQ multiplex PCR; TCRdb keeps only in-frame clonotypes and omits some of them. The sample lists around 150,000 clones; 70% to 85% were seen once. The sample taken for sequencing was PBMCs. Source of these receptors: a young man in good health and CMV-seropositive. Both conserved end residues are part of each CDR3.

J,V,CDR3
TRBJ2-7,TRBV27,CASSLLGTSGSTYF
TRBJ2-4,TRBV19,CASSIFSGEDIQYF
TRBJ1-3,TRBV6-1,CASKEGSGTIYF
TRBJ2-3,TRBV4-1,CASSQKGAGEIDTQYF
TRBJ1-5,TRBV11-2,CASSLDLQGSRPQHF
TRBJ1-5,TRBV6-1,CASSEAVGQNQPQHF
TRBJ2-7,TRBV5-5,CASSLGSTGFALYEQYF
TRBJ1-1,TRBV28,CASSLIQGGSEAFF
TRBJ2-3,TRBV11-3,CASRSTRERTDTQYF
TRBJ2-6,TRBV19,CASTYSPANVLTF
TRBJ2-7,TRBV5-4,CASSSTRAPSYEQYF
TRBJ2-6,TRBV4-1,CASSQTGVGGANVLTF
TRBJ2-1,TRBV6-4,CASSPSGGSLGEQFF
TRBJ1-2,TRBV4-2,CASSQGTSRVDYGYTF
TRBJ2-5,TRBV9,CASSEQGLAGAETQYF
TRBJ2-1,TRBV7-9,CASSTLGTGGHEQFF
TRBJ2-7,TRBV5-4,CASSYGAGGASYEQYF
TRBJ1-2,TRBV18,CASSPEAGLFNYGYTF
TRBJ2-7,TRBV5-1,CASSSGPTSYEQYF
TRBJ1-1,TRBV19,CASSIVNERAEAFF